A single sample gave rise to the 18 T cell receptor beta chains below, sequenced in a study of T cell repertoires in aging, cancer and after chemotherapy. TCR beta rearrangements were amplified from peripheral blood genomic DNA. A mixed TRB-A/B primer pool amplified rearranged TRB by multiplex touch-down PCR. MiXCR, run by TCRdb on the multiplex PCR reads, gives a single entry per CDR3 protein. The table lists 870 or so distinct CDR3 sequences, around three fifths of them singletons. The sequenced material came from blood. These receptor sequences come from a human donor with a blood cancer.

Within the sample, this clonotype is large (0.1 to 1%). The chain has TRBV20-1 and TRBJ2-5, with 10 bases fitting TRBD2. The germline CDR1 and CDR2 sequences are DFQATT and SNEGSKA (reference sequence). V gave up 0 bases and J gave up 2 bases; unmatched junction bases: 6. This CDR3 is built from 16 residues. The CDR3 region is CSAREALAGRQETQYF. The CDR3 nucleotides read TGCAGTGCTAGAGAGGCACTAGCGGGACGACAAGAGACCCAGTACTTC.

This clonotype has a handful of counts. The chain employs TRBV5-1 and TRBJ2-6, with a possible D match to TRBD1 (6 bases). This CDR3 region has 17 residues. Trimming cost V 0 bases and J 2 bases, with 12 bases left between them. Germline CDR1 and CDR2: SGHRS and YFSETQ. The CDR3 DNA reads as TGCGCCAGCAGCTTGGAAACAGGGATCGCTGGGGCCAACGTCCTGACTTTC. Encoded protein: CASSLETGIAGANVLTF.

This chain links TRBV6-1 with TRBJ2-3; TRBD2 matches at 7 bases. J lost 5 bases, V lost 3 bases, and 5 bases had no gene match. Per the germline V gene, CDR1 is MNHNS and CDR2 is SASEGT. This CDR3 spans 14 amino acids. CDR3 amino acids: CASSEPLARDTQYF. The CDR3 DNA follows: TGTGCCAGCAGTGAGCCACTAGCGCGAGATACGCAGTATTTT.

This clonotype was picked up a small number of times. This sequence joins TRBV30 and TRBJ2-7; possibly TRBD2 for D (5 bases). The CDR3 is 13 amino acids. The V gene's germline CDR1 is GTSNPN and CDR2 SVGIG (reference sequence). V was clipped by 3 bases and J by 3 bases, with 12 bases between them. The CDR3 sequence is CAWRMSSGYEQYF. DNA of the CDR3: TGTGCCTGGAGAATGTCAAGCGGCTACGAGCAGTACTTC. The full variable domain, completed using reference TRBV30 and TRBJ2-7, is SQTIHQWPATLVQPVGSPLSLECTVEGTSNPNLYWYRQAAGRGLQLLFYSVGIGQISSEVPQNLSASRPQDRQFILSSKKLLLSDSGFYLCAWRMSSGYEQYFGPGTRLTVT.

This clonotype was seen just once. The chain uses TRBV19 and TRBJ1-2; 7 nucleotides line up with TRBD1. The V and J ends lost 5 bases and 1 base, in that order; junction bases with no gene match: 7. CDR1 is LNHDA, CDR2 SQIVND, per germline (reference sequence). The CDR3 is made up of 15 amino acids. The CDR3 DNA reads TGTGCCAGTAGTGCCGACAGGGTACTTAACTATGGCTACACCTTC. Its protein product is CASSADRVLNYGYTF.

By share, this clonotype ranks as large (0.1 to 1%). The chain couples TRBV6-1 to TRBJ1-1; the D gene is possibly TRBD1 (5 bases). The CDR3 covers 13 residues. Germline lookup yields CDR1 MNHNS and CDR2 SASEGT. Trimming left V 6 bases short and J 0 bases short, with 8 bases between. As DNA, the CDR3 is TGTGCCAGCAGGCCGGGGGTGAACACTGAAGCTTTCTTT. Its translation is CASRPGVNTEAFF.

The chain recombines TRBV15 with TRBJ2-2, with TRBD2 as a possible D gene (5 bases). This CDR3 contains 14 residues. V was clipped by 1 base and J by 4 bases, with 7 bases between them. Germline V gene sequence: CDR1 LNHNV, CDR2 YYDKDF (reference sequence). For the CDR3, the DNA is TGTGCCACCAGCAGAGGTCTAGCCACCGGGGAGCTGTTTTTT. Protein: CATSRGLATGELFF.

This clonotype is large in the sample. This rearrangement joins TRBV12-3 or TRBV12-4 to TRBJ2-7, with TRBD1 matching over 8 bases. The CDR3 is 15 residues long. V lost 4 bases, J lost 3 bases, and 8 bases stayed unmatched. For the CDR3, the DNA is TGTGCCAGCAGTTCCCCGGGACAGGCCCTCTACGAGCAGTACTTC. Amino acid sequence: CASSSPGQALYEQYF.

In regard to this clonotype: Sequence at one end of the junction differs from germline and may be a read error. The chain links TRBV5-6 to TRBJ2-5; 11 bases map to TRBD1. The germline V gene has CDR1 SGHDT and CDR2 YYEEEE. This CDR3 has 15 amino acids. DNA for the CDR3: TGCGCCAGCAGCGGGGGGACAGGGGGCCAAGAGACCCAGTACTTC. Translation: CASSGGTGGQETQYF.

The rearrangement links TRBV10-2 to TRBJ2-7; D not resolved. This CDR3 spans 14 amino acids. The V and J ends lost 2 bases and 0 bases respectively, with 8 bases between them. CDR1 is WSHSY, CDR2 SAAADI, per germline. The CDR3 DNA reads TGCGCCAGCAGTGAGACACTTAGCTCCTACGAGCAGTACTTC. It translates to CASSETLSSYEQYF.

This clonotype is large within its sample. CDR3 nucleotides: TGCGCCAGCAGCAGGTTCGGCGTGTACAATGAGCAGTTCTTC. Translated: CASSRFGVYNEQFF. The chain links TRBV10-1 to TRBJ2-1, with D unclear. This CDR3 is 14 amino acids long. V was clipped by 6 bases and J by 4 bases, with 13 bases between them. The germline V gene encodes CDR1 WNHNN and CDR2 SYGVQD (reference sequence).

Written as DNA, the CDR3 is TGCGCCAGCAGCTCGACGGGGGAGCAGTTCTTC. It is translated as CASSSTGEQFF. The V call is TRBV5-1, the J call TRBJ2-1, with TRBD2 as a possible D gene (5 bases). V lost 3 bases and J 10 bases, leaving 8 bases between the germline ends. CDR1 and CDR2 from the germline V gene are SGHRS and YFSETQ. The CDR3 has 11 residues. The full variable domain, in which reference TRBV5-1 and TRBJ2-1 provide the parts outside the CDR3, is KAGVTQTPRYLIKTRGQQVTLSCSPISGHRSVSWYQQTPGQGLQFLFEYFSETQRNKGNFPGRFSGRQFSNSRSEMNVSTLELGDSALYLCASSSTGEQFFGPGTRLTVL.

The J gene is TRBJ2-7, the V gene TRBV5-6; 9 nucleotides match TRBD1. Germline V gene lookup returns CDR1 SGHDT and CDR2 YYEEEE. J gave up 2 bases and V 4 bases, and 10 bases lay outside the gene matches. The CDR3 extends over 16 amino acids. In DNA form, the CDR3 reads TGTGCCAGCAGCGGGACAGGGTCAGTTATCCCCTACGAGCAGTACTTC. As protein: CASSGTGSVIPYEQYF.

This clonotype counts as large. The V call is TRBV18, the J call TRBJ2-6, with D perhaps matching TRBD1 (5 bases). Trimming took off 8 bases at V and 2 bases at J, with 13 bases between the two ends. CDR1 is KGHSH and CDR2 is LQKENI in the germline V gene. The CDR3 has 15 amino acids. The CDR3 protein is CASHPGKTGANVLTF. CDR3 DNA: TGTGCCAGCCACCCAGGGAAGACTGGGGCCAACGTCCTGACTTTC.

The chain is built from TRBV29-1 and TRBJ1-1, with D uncertain. The CDR3 contains 11 residues. Trimming shortened V by 4 bases and J by 0 bases, and 3 bases separated the two germline ends. Germline V gene lookup returns CDR1 SQVTM and CDR2 ANQGSEA. The CDR3 spells CSVGLNTEAFF. In nucleotides, the CDR3 is TGCAGCGTTGGACTGAACACTGAAGCTTTCTTT.

This chain links TRBV7-2 with TRBJ2-3, with 13 bases that match TRBD2. This CDR3 has 16 amino acids. The trim removed 4 bases at V and 4 bases at J, leaving 5 bases unmatched. Germline lookup yields CDR1 SGHTA and CDR2 FQGNSA. The CDR3 DNA reads TGTGCCAGCAGCTCCGGACTAGCGGGAGTCGCAGATACGCAGTATTTT. It yields the protein CASSSGLAGVADTQYF. Looking up the rest from reference TRBV7-2 and TRBJ2-3 gives the full variable domain: GAGVSQSPSNKVTEKGKDVELRCDPISGHTALYWYRQSLGQGLEFLIYFQGNSAPDKSGLPSDRFSAERTGGSVSTLTIQRTQQEDSAVYLCASSSGLAGVADTQYFGPGTRLTVL.

This clonotype qualifies as large (0.1 to 1%). J is TRBJ1-6 and V is TRBV30, with D unclear. This CDR3 contains 13 residues. V was shortened by 5 bases and J by 3 bases, with 8 bases between the two germline ends. CDR1 GTSNPN and CDR2 SVGIG come from the germline V gene (reference sequence). As DNA, the CDR3 is TGTGCCTGGGCGGACTTCTATAATTCACCCCTCCACTTT. Amino acids: CAWADFYNSPLHF.

The chain has TRBV12-3 or TRBV12-4 and TRBJ2-7; TRBD2 aligns across 7 bases. V shed 6 bases and J 3 bases; nucleotides not matched to a gene: 8. This CDR3 has 14 amino acids. The CDR3 sequence: CASSRGGDDYEQYF. The DNA for the CDR3 is TGTGCCAGCAGCCGTGGGGGGGACGACTACGAGCAGTACTTC.